This T cell receptor beta chain is from a study of T cells in localized non-small cell lung cancer. This CDR3 is built from 15 residues. V lost 3 bases and J 10 bases, leaving 20 bases between the germline ends. Germline values: CDR1 SGHRS, CDR2 YFSETQ. The method was immunoSEQ multiplex PCR; TCRdb's version includes in-frame clones alone and lacks a portion of them. In the table there are around 96,000 clones, just over 90% of which are singletons. The starting material was PBMCs, obtained before any cancer treatment. This TCR was sampled from a woman aged 40-69 years with stage II squamous cell lung carcinoma. The V call is TRBV5-1, the J call TRBJ2-1; TRBD2 might be the D (6 bases). CDR3 in amino acids: CASSSVPRPAGEQFF. The CDR3, as DNA: TGCGCCAGCAGCTCGGTGCCTCGCCCCGCGGGGGAGCAGTTCTTC.